The TCR beta chain under discussion was sequenced for a study of CXCR3-negative and CXCR3-positive naive CD8 T cells. Via 5' RACE with UMI labels, TRB cDNA libraries were prepared. TCRdb processed the 5' RACE reads again and assigns one entry to each CDR3 protein, with no DNA. The sample totals 50,000 to 75,000 distinct CDR3 sequences; its top ten clones hold 4.3%. Sequenced sample: naive CXCR3- CD8+ T cells from blood. Subset noted: CD45RO-CCR7+CD27+CD95- naive CD8+ T cells lacking CXCR3 (TNR3-). The source of this sequence is a human donor in good health. Some clones in this sample may be carry-over from other donors' samples.

The CDR3 sequence is CASSTSDDYEQYF. This sequence joins TRBV27 and TRBJ2-7. The CDR3 has 13 residues. The germline V gene has CDR1 MNHEY and CDR2 SMNVEV (reference sequence).